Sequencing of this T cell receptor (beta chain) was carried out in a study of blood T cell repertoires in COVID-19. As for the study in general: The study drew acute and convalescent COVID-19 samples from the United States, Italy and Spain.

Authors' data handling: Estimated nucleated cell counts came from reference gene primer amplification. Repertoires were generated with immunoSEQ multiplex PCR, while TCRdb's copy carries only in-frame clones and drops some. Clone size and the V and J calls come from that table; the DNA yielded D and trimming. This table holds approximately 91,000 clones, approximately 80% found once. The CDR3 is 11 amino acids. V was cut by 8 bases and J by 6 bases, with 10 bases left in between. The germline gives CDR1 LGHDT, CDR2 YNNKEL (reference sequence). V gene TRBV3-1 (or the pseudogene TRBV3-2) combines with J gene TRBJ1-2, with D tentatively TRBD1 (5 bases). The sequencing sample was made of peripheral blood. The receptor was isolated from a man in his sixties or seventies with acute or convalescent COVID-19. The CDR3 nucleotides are TGTGCCAGCGGGGCGGCTGATGGCTACACCTTC. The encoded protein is CASGAADGYTF.